Listed below are T cell receptor beta chains from one sample, sequenced in a study of shared clonotypes between healthy human individuals. TCRdb's copy holds only in-frame clones and misses some; the assay was immunoSEQ multiplex PCR. The sample carries millions of clones, about 95% recorded once. Source material: naive CD4+ T cells sorted from blood. The receptors originated from a man aged 18 to 30 in good health. The CDR3 runs from the conserved cysteine through the conserved F or W. A D gene is named only where the DNA matches it firmly. Clone size, where shown, is once, few, many, or a class for clones that have expanded.

NA 15 TRBJ2-3 TRBV5-8 NA TGTGCCAGCAGCCGGGGCACGGGGAATTCAGATACGCAGTATTTT CASSRGTGNSDTQYF
NA 14 TRBJ2-3 TRBV7-6 NA TGTGCCAGCAGCTTGGGGAAGGGGACAGATACGCAGTATTTT CASSLGKGTDTQYF
NA 17 TRBJ2-1 TRBV7-2 TRBD2 TGTGCCAGCAGCTTAACTAGCGGGAGAATTTTGTACAATGAGCAGTTCTTC CASSLTSGRILYNEQFF
NA 13 TRBJ1-5 TRBV30 TRBD1 TGTGCCTGGTCAGGACAGGGAAATCAGCCCCAGCATTTT CAWSGQGNQPQHF
NA 15 TRBJ2-1 TRBV6-5 NA TGTGCCAGCAGTTACCTGGGGGGGGCAAGGGATGAGCAGTTCTTC CASSYLGGARDEQFF
NA 13 TRBJ1-5 TRBV19 NA TGTGCCAGTAGTATAGGCCCCGGTCAGCCCCAGCATTTT CASSIGPGQPQHF
NA 14 TRBJ1-2 TRBV7-9 TRBD1 TGTGCCAGCAGGGGGACAGACAACCCCTATGGCTACACCTTC CASRGTDNPYGYTF
once 15 TRBJ2-2 TRBV30 NA TGTGCCTGGATAGATGGGACCAGGGGCACCGGGGAGCTGTTTTTT CAWIDGTRGTGELFF
NA 13 TRBJ2-2 TRBV4-3 NA TGCGCCAGCAGCCATCTAACATCCGGGGAGCTGTTTTTT CASSHLTSGELFF
NA 16 TRBJ2-2 TRBV27 TRBD2 TGTGCCAGCAGTTTATCCCTAGCGGGTGGTTCCGGGGAGCTGTTTTTT CASSLSLAGGSGELFF
NA 14 TRBJ2-7 TRBV4-3 TRBD2 TGCGCCAGCAGCCAAGATCTAGCGGTGTACGAGCAGTACTTC CASSQDLAVYEQYF
NA 13 TRBJ1-1 TRBV28 NA TGTGCCAGCAAGCGGCCGGCGAACACTGAAGCTTTCTTT CASKRPANTEAFF
NA 13 TRBJ2-1 TRBV6-5 NA TGTGCCAGCCGGAGAATAGCCTACAATGAGCAGTTCTTC CASRRIAYNEQFF
NA 17 TRBJ2-7 TRBV15 TRBD2 TGTGCCACCAGCACGGCGGGCGTTGGCGGGAGAGCGTACGAGCAGTACTTC CATSTAGVGGRAYEQYF
NA 12 TRBJ1-2 TRBV10-3 TRBD1 TGTGCCATCCAGGGGGCGGTCTATGGCTACACCTTC CAIQGAVYGYTF
NA 13 TRBJ2-7 TRBV7-6 TRBD1 TGTGCCAGCAGCTTACCTACAGGGGGCGAGCAGTACTTC CASSLPTGGEQYF
NA 14 TRBJ2-7 TRBV19 TRBD1 TGTGCCAGTAGTTCGGGGACAGGGGGCCTCGAGCAGTACTTC CASSSGTGGLEQYF
NA 14 TRBJ1-2 TRBV6-1 TRBD1 TGTGCCAGCAGTGGACAGGGCACCCTTTATGGCTACACCTTC CASSGQGTLYGYTF
once 16 TRBJ2-6 TRBV5-1 TRBD2 TGCGCCAGCGAGGGGACTAGCGGGGCAGGGGCCAACGTCCTGACTTTC CASEGTSGAGANVLTF
NA 16 TRBJ2-2 TRBV7-9 NA TGTGCCAGCAGCTTCCGTGGGGGGTCGAACACCGGGGAGCTGTTTTTT CASSFRGGSNTGELFF
NA 15 TRBJ1-5 TRBV30 NA TGTGCCTGGAGTGTGTGGGGGTCGAGCAATCAGCCCCAGCATTTT CAWSVWGSSNQPQHF
NA 15 TRBJ2-2 TRBV2 TRBD1 TGTGCCAGCAGTCACCGGGACAGGGTGTTCGGGGAGCTGTTTTTT CASSHRDRVFGELFF
NA 14 TRBJ2-7 TRBV30 NA TGTGCCTGGGGGCCCCACGCCGGGTGGTACGAGCAGTACTTC CAWGPHAGWYEQYF
NA 13 TRBJ1-2 TRBV27 TRBD1 TGTGCCAGCAGTTATACAGGGGGCAGGGGCTACACCTTC CASSYTGGRGYTF
NA 18 TRBJ2-1 TRBV7-9 NA TGTGCCAGCAGCCCCCAATCCGTATCATGGGGGCGGAACAATGAGCAGTTCTTC CASSPQSVSWGRNNEQFF
NA 15 TRBJ2-1 TRBV19 TRBD2 TGTGCCAGTAAGACGACTAGCGGGAGTCCACATGAGCAGTTCTTC CASKTTSGSPHEQFF
NA 14 TRBJ2-7 TRBV6-1 TRBD1 TGTGCCAGCAGTAGACAGGGGACATCCTACGAGCAGTACTTC CASSRQGTSYEQYF
NA 13 TRBJ2-7 TRBV30 TRBD1 TGTGCCTGGACCATGACAGGGTTAGGGGAGCAGTACTTC CAWTMTGLGEQYF
NA 13 TRBJ1-6 TRBV30 TRBD1 TGTGCCTGGGAACAGGGGGCTAATTCACCCCTCCACTTT CAWEQGANSPLHF
NA 13 TRBJ1-2 TRBV6-1 NA TGTGCCAGCAGTCCGGACCGTACAAATGGCTACACCTTC CASSPDRTNGYTF
NA 13 TRBJ1-1 TRBV1 NA TGCACCAGCAGTCAGTGCGGACACACTGAAGCTTTCTTT CTSSQCGHTEAFF
NA 14 TRBJ2-3 TRBV9 TRBD1 TGTGCCAGCAGCGTAGGACAGGGATTGGATACGCAGTATTTT CASSVGQGLDTQYF
NA 14 TRBJ1-4 TRBV5-1 NA TGCGCCAGCAGCATGACACCAACTAATGAAAAACTGTTTTTT CASSMTPTNEKLFF
NA 15 TRBJ1-6 TRBV30 NA TGTGCCTGGAGTAATAGCGAAATATATAATTCACCCCTCCACTTT CAWSNSEIYNSPLHF
NA 15 TRBJ2-3 TRBV7-9 TRBD1 TGTGCCAGCAGCAGTACAGGGGAATACACAGATACGCAGTATTTT CASSSTGEYTDTQYF
few 17 TRBJ1-5 TRBV4-1 NA TGCGCCAGCGCCACCTTTCCAGTGGTGGACGGCAATCAGCCCCAGCATTTT CASATFPVVDGNQPQHF
NA 15 TRBJ2-1 TRBV30 NA TGTGCCTGGAGTGTCTTTGTAGGGGGCTACAATGAGCAGTTCTTC CAWSVFVGGYNEQFF
NA 15 TRBJ2-1 TRBV30 TRBD2 TGTGCCTGGAGTCCTCTAGCGGGGGGTTACAATGAGCAGTTCTTC CAWSPLAGGYNEQFF
NA 15 TRBJ2-3 TRBV10-1 TRBD1 TGCGCCAGCAGTGAGTCGGGACAGGGGAAGGATACGCAGTATTTT CASSESGQGKDTQYF
NA 17 TRBJ2-3 TRBV7-6 TRBD2 TGTGCCAGCAGCTCGGGACTAGCGGGATGGGCGATAGATACGCAGTATTTT CASSSGLAGWAIDTQYF
NA 14 TRBJ2-1 TRBV6-5 TRBD1 TGTGCCAGCAAGACCGGGACAGGGTACAATGAGCAGTTCTTC CASKTGTGYNEQFF
NA 15 TRBJ1-6 TRBV2 NA TGTGCCAGCCTGGACTACGCCTCCTATAATTCACCCCTCCACTTT CASLDYASYNSPLHF
NA 16 TRBJ2-1 TRBV6-5 TRBD2 TGTGCCAGCAGTTACTCCGGACTAGCGGGAGCAAATGAGCAGTTCTTC CASSYSGLAGANEQFF
once 16 TRBJ2-3 TRBV5-6 NA TGTGCCAGCAGTCCGCCGTGGGTCAGCCGAATTTATACGCAGTATTTT CASSPPWVSRIYTQYF
NA 16 TRBJ2-1 TRBV4-3 NA TGCGCCAGCAGCCAAGGTAGGCTAGCGAGCTACAATGAGCAGTTCTTC CASSQGRLASYNEQFF
NA 16 TRBJ2-1 TRBV27 NA TGTGCCAGCAGTTCCCCTCAGTTTAGTAGGTCCAATGAGCAGTTCTTC CASSSPQFSRSNEQFF
NA 16 TRBJ1-4 TRBV5-1 TRBD1 TGCGCCAGCAGCTCAGGACAGGGAGGAACTAATGAAAAACTGTTTTTT CASSSGQGGTNEKLFF
NA 12 TRBJ2-3 TRBV5-6 NA TGTGCCAGCAGCCAAAGAGGGGATACGCAGTATTTT CASSQRGDTQYF